Sequencing of this TCR beta chain was carried out in a study of blood T cell repertoires in COVID-19. Study in general: PBMCs, B-cell-depleted T cells, or T cells provided the cDNA or gDNA that made up the material.

As processed by the authors: Cell counts per sample came from amplifying reference gene primers. The method was immunoSEQ multiplex PCR; TCRdb's version includes in-frame clones alone and lacks a portion of them. Clone size and the V and J calls come from that table; the DNA yielded D and trimming. The repertoire holds fewer than 250,000 clones, with about 80% as singletons. The ends were cut back, 1 base at V and 4 bases at J, with 5 bases in the middle. The CDR3 consists of 12 residues. The germline V gene has CDR1 SGHNT and CDR2 YYREEE (reference sequence). The sample comprised peripheral blood. This chain uses TRBV5-4 with TRBJ2-5; D is unclear. This clonotype originated in a woman aged 60-75 years with COVID-19, enrolled during active disease. The CDR3 is CASSLSGETQYF. DNA of the CDR3: TGTGCCAGCAGCTTGTCAGGAGAGACCCAGTACTTC.